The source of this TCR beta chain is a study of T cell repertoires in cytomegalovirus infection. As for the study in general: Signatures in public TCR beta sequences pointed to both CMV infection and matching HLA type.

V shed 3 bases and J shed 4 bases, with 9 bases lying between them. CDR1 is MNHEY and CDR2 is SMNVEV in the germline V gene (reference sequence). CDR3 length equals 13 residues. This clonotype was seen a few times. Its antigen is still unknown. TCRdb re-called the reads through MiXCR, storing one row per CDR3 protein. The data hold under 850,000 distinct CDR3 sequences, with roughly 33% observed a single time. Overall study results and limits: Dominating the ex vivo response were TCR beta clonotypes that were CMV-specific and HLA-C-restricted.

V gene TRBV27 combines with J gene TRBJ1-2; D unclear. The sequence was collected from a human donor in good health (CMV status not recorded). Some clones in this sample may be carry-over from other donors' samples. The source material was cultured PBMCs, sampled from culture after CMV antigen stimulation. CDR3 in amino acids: CASSFSAAYGYTF. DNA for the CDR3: TGTGCCAGCAGTTTTTCGGCAGCCTATGGCTACACCTTC.